This T cell receptor beta chain is drawn from a study of cytomegalovirus exposure and HLA in healthy donors. General observations from the study: Common viral pathogens seemed, in a later analysis, to connect with several of the most significant clusters.

13 Jbeta primers and 60 Vbeta primers were used for the PCR. Sequencing used immunoSEQ multiplex PCR; TCRdb keeps in-frame clones, though not all of them. The sample contains approximately 160,000 clones, roughly 77% of which appear only once. Germline CDR1 reads MGHRA; CDR2 reads YSYEKL. The CDR3 sequence is 16 residues long. With 1 base clipped from V and 2 bases from J, the junction kept 6 bases outside the gene matches. Of note for this clone: The antigen remains undetermined.

Source material: PBMCs. This receptor was obtained from a woman in her forties in good health and CMV-seropositive. The chain joins TRBV4-1 to TRBJ2-7; 9 bases map to TRBD1. The CDR3 nucleotides are TGCGCCAGCAGCCAAGCCCCCGGGACAGGGACCTACGAGCAGTACTTC. This sequence encodes CASSQAPGTGTYEQYF.